The present entry profiles one TCR beta chain with its context. Its specificity is not known. These data belong to a study of cytomegalovirus exposure and HLA in healthy donors. General observations from the study: Generally TCR sequences proved uncommon, though certain public TCRs appeared in numerous donors. Earlier analysis found most TCR beta V segments productive about 90% or about 30% of the time.

In the PCR, 60 Vbeta and 13 Jbeta primers were used. The table came from immunoSEQ multiplex PCR; TCRdb's copy has only in-frame clones and leaves some out. The data contain fewer than 100,000 clones, approximately 79% of them singletons. Trimming stripped 5 bases from V and 0 bases from J, with 9 bases between. Germline assignment: CDR1 SGHTA and CDR2 FQGNSA. The CDR3 loop spans 14 amino acids. This chain links TRBV7-2 with TRBJ2-3; D gene unclear. The sample was PBMCs. This TCR derives from a woman aged 40-49 years in good health and CMV-seronegative. CDR3 sequence (DNA): TGTGCCAGCAGCGCCGACTTCAGCACAGATACGCAGTATTTT. Amino acids: CASSADFSTDTQYF.